These 26 T cell receptor beta chains were sequenced from one sample in a study of Ad26.COV2.S vaccination and SARS-CoV-2 variants. Only in-frame clones appear in the TCRdb table, and some are missing; sequencing was by immunoSEQ multiplex PCR. The profile shows over 130,000 clones, 86% of them singletons. The sample consisted of peripheral blood, taken after recovery from COVID-19. Receptor source: a human donor who had recovered from COVID-19.

The V and J genes are TRBV29-1 and TRBJ2-4; D not resolved. The CDR3 length is 14 residues. The germline V gene encodes CDR1 SQVTM and CDR2 ANQGSEA. V lost 2 bases and J lost 0, with 8 bases in between. The CDR3 DNA follows: TGCAGCGTTGAACGACCCTTAGCCAAAAACATTCAGTACTTC. Residues: CSVERPLAKNIQYF.

This rearrangement joins TRBV19 to TRBJ1-2, with TRBD1 matching 8 bases. Germline values: CDR1 LNHDA, CDR2 SQIVND (reference sequence). V gave up 3 bases and J gave up 5 bases; unmatched junction bases: 8. This CDR3 region has 15 residues. Here the CDR3 DNA reads TGTGCCAGTAGTATGGGAACAGGGGGAGCATATGGCTACACCTTC. It encodes CASSMGTGGAYGYTF.

The chain joins TRBV9 to TRBJ1-1; D remains ambiguous. Germline V CDR1 and CDR2: SGDLS, YYNGEE. The CDR3 is 14 residues long. The V gene lost 4 bases and the J gene lost 4 bases, with 14 bases spanning the gap. CDR3 amino acids: CASSYTRFATEAFF. CDR3 DNA: TGTGCCAGCAGCTACACACGCTTTGCCACTGAAGCTTTCTTT.

The chain recombines TRBV29-1 with TRBJ2-5; D unclear. The V end was cut by 4 bases, the J end by 10 bases, with 22 bases between. The CDR3 is made up of 14 amino acids. Per germline, CDR1 SQVTM and CDR2 ANQGSEA. In nucleotides, the CDR3 is TGCAGCGTTGTTGGAAATCCATCTTTGGGTGACCAGTACTTC. Its protein is CSVVGNPSLGDQYF.

The chain employs TRBV19 and TRBJ1-4; tentatively, D is TRBD1 (5 bases). Trimming removed 2 bases at V and 6 bases at J, with 10 bases between. CDR3 length: 14 amino acids. Germline V gene sequence: CDR1 LNHDA, CDR2 SQIVND (reference sequence). The CDR3 DNA reads as TGTGCCAGTAGTATATGGGGCGGCGATGAAAAACTGTTTTTT. It specifies CASSIWGGDEKLFF.

V usage is TRBV7-6 and J usage is TRBJ1-2, with TRBD1 as a possible D gene (5 bases). There are 14 residues in the CDR3. The germline gives CDR1 SGHVS, CDR2 FNYEAQ. Trimming cost V 5 bases and J 7 bases, with 17 bases left between them. The CDR3 region is CASSGRDGWGGYTF. The DNA for the CDR3 is TGTGCCAGCAGCGGCAGGGACGGTTGGGGTGGCTACACCTTC.

V and J are TRBV6-4 and TRBJ2-1; TRBD2 aligns across 10 bases. The CDR3 runs to 15 residues. Germline V CDR1 and CDR2: MRHNA, SNTAGT. The trim removed 6 bases at V and 8 bases at J, leaving 10 bases unmatched. The CDR3 coding sequence is TGTGCCAGCAGCGAGCGGGGGGGCGATACTGATGAGCAGTTCTTC. Translated: CASSERGGDTDEQFF.

This sequence joins TRBV15 and TRBJ1-2; D is perhaps TRBD1 (5 bases). This CDR3 is 15 amino acids long. The germline V and J ends were trimmed by 0 bases and 4 bases, with 12 bases remaining between them. Germline V CDR1 and CDR2: LNHNV, YYDKDF (reference sequence). CDR3 in amino acids: CATSREGGSGYGYTF. The CDR3 DNA reads TGTGCCACCAGCAGAGAGGGGGGTTCGGGCTATGGCTACACCTTC.

V and J are TRBV12-5 and TRBJ2-1, with 11 bases lining up with TRBD1. The CDR3 consists of 14 residues. Germline assignment: CDR1 LGHNT and CDR2 FRNRAP. J gave up 6 bases and V 5 bases, and 3 bases lay outside the gene matches. The DNA of the CDR3 is TGTGCTAGTGGTACAGGGACAGGGGGCAATGAGCAGTTCTTC. This codes for CASGTGTGGNEQFF.

CDR3 protein: CASSLYRGRTDTQYF. The CDR3 DNA reads as TGTGCCAGCAGCTTGTACCGGGGTCGGACAGATACGCAGTATTTT. V usage is TRBV5-8 and J usage is TRBJ2-3, with D possibly matching TRBD2 (5 bases). Trimming stripped 1 base from V and 3 bases from J, with 12 bases between. This CDR3 comprises 15 residues. The germline gives CDR1 SGHTS, CDR2 YDEGEE. Based on the CDR3 plus reference TRBV5-8 and TRBJ2-3, the full variable domain is EAGVTQSPTHLIKTRGQQATLRCSPISGHTSVYWYQQALGLGLQFLLWYDEGEERNRGNFPPRFSGRQFPNYSSELNVNALELEDSALYLCASSLYRGRTDTQYFGPGTRLTVL.

This chain uses TRBV3-1 (or the pseudogene TRBV3-2) with TRBJ2-7, with D tentatively TRBD1 (5 bases). From germline, CDR1 is LGHDT and CDR2 YNNKEL (reference sequence). V lost 4 bases, J lost 5 bases, and 6 bases lay in between. The CDR3 length is 11 residues. The CDR3 sequence: CASSLQDEQYF. The CDR3 DNA reads as TGTGCCAGCAGCCTACAGGACGAGCAGTACTTC.

J is TRBJ2-7 and V is TRBV27; possible D gene TRBD2, 7 bases. The CDR3 runs 14 residues. Per the germline V gene, CDR1 is MNHEY and CDR2 is SMNVEV (reference sequence). Trimming pared 3 bases from V and 7 bases from J, leaving 16 bases between. CDR3 DNA: TGTGCCAGCAGTTTTCAAGGGGGAGGGGGAGAGCAGTACTTC. Amino acids: CASSFQGGGGEQYF.

The J gene is TRBJ2-4, the V gene TRBV7-9, with D unresolved. The germline CDR1 and CDR2 sequences are SEHNR and FQNEAQ (reference sequence). CDR3 length: 17 amino acids. V lost 5 bases and J 0 bases, leaving 17 bases between the germline ends. CDR3 sequence reads: CASSSTIILLAKNIQYF. CDR3 coding DNA: TGTGCCAGCAGCAGCACCATCATTCTACTAGCCAAAAACATTCAGTACTTC.

The chain employs TRBV4-3 and TRBJ2-1, with 15 bases that match TRBD2. Trimming took 4 bases from V and 8 from J; bases not matched to a gene: 6. This CDR3 contains 16 residues. CDR1 LGHNA and CDR2 YSLEER come from the germline V gene. CDR3 sequence (DNA): TGCGCCAGCAGCCCTCGGACTAGCGGGGGGGCCTATGAGCAGTTCTTC. Its translation: CASSPRTSGGAYEQFF.

This chain links TRBV3-1 (or the pseudogene TRBV3-2) with TRBJ1-1, with a weak D call TRBD1 (6 bases). The V end was cut by 8 bases, the J end by 4 bases, with 14 bases between. The CDR3 has 13 amino acids. Germline V gives CDR1 LGHDT, CDR2 YNNKEL (reference sequence). Here the CDR3 DNA reads TGTGCCAGCTGGGGGGACATGTCCACTGAAGCTTTCTTT. Its translation: CASWGDMSTEAFF.

The chain carries TRBV7-2 and TRBJ2-3; TRBD2 matches at 11 bases. With V trimmed by 1 base and J by 2 bases, 5 bases remained unmatched. CDR3 length equals 17 residues. Germline values: CDR1 SGHTA, CDR2 FQGNSA. The CDR3 DNA is TGTGCCAGCAGCTTAGGAAGACTAGCGGGGATCACAGATACGCAGTATTTT. Its protein product is CASSLGRLAGITDTQYF.

This chain joins TRBV20-1 and TRBJ1-1; D is ambiguous. The ends were cut back, 3 bases at V and 2 bases at J, with 10 bases in the middle. The length of the CDR3 is 13 residues. Germline-derived CDR1 and CDR2 are DFQATT and SNEGSKA (reference sequence). For the CDR3, the DNA is TGCAGTGCTAGTGTCGAGCCAAACACTGAAGCTTTCTTT. Translating it yields CSASVEPNTEAFF.

The V call is TRBV30, the J call TRBJ2-7; D tentatively fits TRBD1 or TRBD2 (5 bases each). The V and J ends lost 0 bases and 10 bases respectively, with 13 bases between them. CDR1 is GTSNPN and CDR2 is SVGIG in the germline V gene (reference sequence). The CDR3 has 12 amino acids. Here the CDR3 reads CAWSVSVGEQYF. The CDR3 region has the DNA TGTGCCTGGAGTGTTTCGGTGGGGGAACAGTACTTC.

The chain employs TRBV4-1 and TRBJ2-3; D remains ambiguous. The CDR3 has 15 amino acids. Trimming removed 1 base from V and 6 bases from J, with 14 bases in between. CDR1 is MGHRA, CDR2 YSYEKL, per germline. The CDR3 loop is CASSQGGSPADTQYF. The CDR3 bases are TGCGCCAGCAGCCAAGGTGGGTCCCCCGCGGATACGCAGTATTTT.

This chain connects TRBV7-2 to TRBJ1-1; D is perhaps TRBD1 (5 bases). The CDR3 length is 16 residues. Germline-derived CDR1 and CDR2 are SGHTA and FQGNSA. The V end was cut by 2 bases, the J end by 0 bases, with 13 bases between. The CDR3 reads CASSLQGFGVNTEAFF. The CDR3 DNA is TGTGCCAGCAGCTTACAGGGTTTCGGCGTGAACACTGAAGCTTTCTTT. The full variable domain, rest sourced from reference TRBV7-2 and TRBJ1-1, is GAGVSQSPSNKVTEKGKDVELRCDPISGHTALYWYRQSLGQGLEFLIYFQGNSAPDKSGLPSDRFSAERTGGSVSTLTIQRTQQEDSAVYLCASSLQGFGVNTEAFFGQGTRLTVV.

This clone occurred once. The chain uses TRBV2 and TRBJ1-1; a weak D match, TRBD1 (5 bases). This CDR3 region has 17 residues. Germline lookup yields CDR1 SNHLY and CDR2 FYNNEI. Trimming removed 2 bases at V and 2 bases at J, with 18 bases between. The chain's CDR3 is CASSEFLGRDFNTEAFF. The CDR3 nucleotides read TGTGCCAGCAGTGAATTCTTGGGACGGGATTTTAACACTGAAGCTTTCTTT.

The chain has TRBV24-1 and TRBJ1-1; no clear D. V dropped 5 bases and J dropped 4 bases, with 10 bases sitting between them. The germline gives CDR1 KGHDR, CDR2 SFDVKD. The CDR3 runs 13 residues. The CDR3 here is CATSAQRGTEAFF. CDR3 DNA sequence: TGTGCCACCAGTGCCCAACGTGGCACTGAAGCTTTCTTT.

The chain joins TRBV28 to TRBJ2-3; TRBD2 matches at 8 bases. V lost 3 bases and J lost 2; bases outside the gene matches: 10. CDR1 and CDR2 from the germline V gene are MDHEN and SYDVKM. The CDR3 runs to 17 residues. CDR3 sequence reads: CASSFPPGLDHTDTQYF. The CDR3 DNA reads TGTGCCAGCAGTTTCCCGCCGGGACTAGATCACACAGATACGCAGTATTTT.

The chain uses TRBV30 and TRBJ2-3; 12 bases are a match to TRBD2. Trimming removed 7 bases from V and 6 bases from J; junction bases left unmatched: 5. The germline V gene has CDR1 GTSNPN and CDR2 SVGIG (reference sequence). There are 13 residues in the CDR3. DNA for the CDR3: TGTGCCTCTAGCGGGGGGGCATCCGATACGCAGTATTTT. Protein product: CASSGGASDTQYF.

V usage is TRBV25-1 and J usage is TRBJ2-7; tentatively, D is TRBD2 (5 bases). V lost 9 bases, J lost 7 bases, and 19 bases lay in between. The CDR3 extends over 13 amino acids. CDR1 is MGHDK and CDR2 is SYGVNS in the germline V gene. The CDR3, as DNA: TGTGCCAGTACTTCTTTCGGGAACATGGAGCAGTACTTC. Its translation is CASTSFGNMEQYF.

The gene calls are TRBV25-1 and TRBJ2-5; D is uncertain. Germline CDR1 reads MGHDK; CDR2 reads SYGVNS. There are 13 residues in the CDR3. Deletions cut 4 bases from V and 2 bases from J, with 8 bases between. DNA of the CDR3: TGTGCCAGCAGTGTCCAGCAACAAGAGACCCAGTACTTC. Translating gives CASSVQQQETQYF.